The TCR beta chain described here comes from a study of cytomegalovirus exposure and HLA in healthy donors. In the study overall: Inside one of the first data releases sat around 80 million unique TCRs taken from HLA-typed donors. Whole-study findings and limits: A later analysis linked a missense variant in DCLRE1C to the trimming of TCR beta V and J genes.

Donors had nominal health at sampling but likely had unrecorded immune exposures. Notes on this clone: The antigen is undetermined.

With 60 Vbeta and 13 Jbeta primers, the PCR was carried out. Sequenced by immunoSEQ multiplex PCR; TCRdb stores in-frame clones only, minus some. Here the sample table reports 55,000 to 85,000 clones. The CDR3 consists of 11 residues. V was trimmed by 4 bases and J by 11 bases, leaving 14 bases between them. Germline V gene lookup returns CDR1 SQVTM and CDR2 ANQGSEA. Source material: PBMCs. The gene calls are TRBV29-1 and TRBJ2-5; a possible D gene is TRBD2 (6 bases). This sequence originates from a female donor in good health and CMV-seropositive. CDR3 protein: CSVVLMTRQYF. The CDR3 coding sequence is TGCAGCGTTGTATTGATGACTAGGCAGTACTTC.